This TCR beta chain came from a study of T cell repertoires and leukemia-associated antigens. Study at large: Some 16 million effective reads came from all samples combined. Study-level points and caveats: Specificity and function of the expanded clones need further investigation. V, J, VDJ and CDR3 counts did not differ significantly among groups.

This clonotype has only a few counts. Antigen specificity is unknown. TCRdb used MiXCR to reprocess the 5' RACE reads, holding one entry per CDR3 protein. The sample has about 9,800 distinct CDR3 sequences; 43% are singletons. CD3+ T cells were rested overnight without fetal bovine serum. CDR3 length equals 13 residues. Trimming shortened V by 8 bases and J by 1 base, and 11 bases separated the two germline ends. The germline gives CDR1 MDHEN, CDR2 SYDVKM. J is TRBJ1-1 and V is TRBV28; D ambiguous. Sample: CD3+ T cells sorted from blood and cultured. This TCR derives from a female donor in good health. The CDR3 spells CASLYAGNTEAFF. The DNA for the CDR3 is TGTGCCAGCCTTTACGCGGGGAACACTGAAGCTTTCTTT.